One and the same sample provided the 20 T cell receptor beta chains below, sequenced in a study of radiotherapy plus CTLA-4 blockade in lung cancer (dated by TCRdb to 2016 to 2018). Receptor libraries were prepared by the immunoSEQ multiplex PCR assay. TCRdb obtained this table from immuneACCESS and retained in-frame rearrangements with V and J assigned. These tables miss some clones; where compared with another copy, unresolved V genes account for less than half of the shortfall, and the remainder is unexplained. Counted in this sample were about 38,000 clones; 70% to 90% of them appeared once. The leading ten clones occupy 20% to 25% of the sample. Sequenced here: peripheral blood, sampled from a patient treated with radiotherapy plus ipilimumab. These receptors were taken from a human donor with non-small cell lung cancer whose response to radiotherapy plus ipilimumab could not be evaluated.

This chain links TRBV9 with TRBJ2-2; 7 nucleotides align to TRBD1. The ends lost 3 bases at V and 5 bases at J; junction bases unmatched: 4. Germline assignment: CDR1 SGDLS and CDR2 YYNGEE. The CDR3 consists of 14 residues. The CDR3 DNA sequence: TGTGCCAGCAGCGGATCGACAGGGACCGGGGAGCTGTTTTTT. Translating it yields CASSGSTGTGELFF. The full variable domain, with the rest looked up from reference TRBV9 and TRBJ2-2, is DSGVTQTPKHLITATGQRVTLRCSPRSGDLSVYWYQQSLDQGLQFLIQYYNGEERAKGNILERFSAQQFPDLHSELNLSSLELGDSALYFCASSGSTGTGELFFGEGSRLTVL.

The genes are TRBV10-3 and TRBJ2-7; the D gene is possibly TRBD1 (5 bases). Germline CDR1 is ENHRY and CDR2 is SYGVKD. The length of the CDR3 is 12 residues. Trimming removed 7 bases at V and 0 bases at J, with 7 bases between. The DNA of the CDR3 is TGTGCCATCACGGACACCTCCTACGAGCAGTACTTC. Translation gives CAITDTSYEQYF.

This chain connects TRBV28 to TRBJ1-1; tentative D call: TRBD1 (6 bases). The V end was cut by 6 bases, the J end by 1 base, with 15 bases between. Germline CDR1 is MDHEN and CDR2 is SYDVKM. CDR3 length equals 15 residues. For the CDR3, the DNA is TGTGCCAGCAGGCAGGGGCGACCTAGGAACACTGAAGCTTTCTTT. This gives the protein CASRQGRPRNTEAFF.

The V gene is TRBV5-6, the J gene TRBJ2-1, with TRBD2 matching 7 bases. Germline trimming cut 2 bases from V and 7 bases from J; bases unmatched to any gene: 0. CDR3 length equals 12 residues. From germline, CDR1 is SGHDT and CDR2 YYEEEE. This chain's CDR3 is CASSFGRNEQFF. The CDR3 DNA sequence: TGTGCCAGCAGCTTCGGGAGGAATGAGCAGTTCTTC.

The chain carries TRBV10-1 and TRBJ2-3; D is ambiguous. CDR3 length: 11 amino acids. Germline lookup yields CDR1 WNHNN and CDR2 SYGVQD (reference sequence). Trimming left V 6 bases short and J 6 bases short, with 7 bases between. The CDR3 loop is CASRAPDTQYF. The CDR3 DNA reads TGCGCCAGCAGGGCCCCGGATACGCAGTATTTT.

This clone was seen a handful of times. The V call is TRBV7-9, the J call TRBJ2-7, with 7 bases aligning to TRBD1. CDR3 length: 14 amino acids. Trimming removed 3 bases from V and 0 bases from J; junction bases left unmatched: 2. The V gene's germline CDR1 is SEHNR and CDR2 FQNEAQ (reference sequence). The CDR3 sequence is CASSLDRNSYEQYF. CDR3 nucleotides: TGTGCCAGCAGCTTGGACAGGAACTCCTACGAGCAGTACTTC.

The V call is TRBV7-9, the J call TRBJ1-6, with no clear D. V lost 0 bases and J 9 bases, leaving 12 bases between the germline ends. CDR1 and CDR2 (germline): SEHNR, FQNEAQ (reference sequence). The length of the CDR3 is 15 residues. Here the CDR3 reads CASSLAEAPGSPLHF. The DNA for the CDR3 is TGTGCCAGCAGCTTAGCGGAGGCTCCGGGTTCACCCCTCCACTTT.

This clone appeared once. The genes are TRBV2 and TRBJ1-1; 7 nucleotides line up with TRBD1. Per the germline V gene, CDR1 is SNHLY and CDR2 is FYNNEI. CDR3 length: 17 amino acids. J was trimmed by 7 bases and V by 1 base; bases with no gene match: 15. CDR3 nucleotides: TGTGCCAGCAGTGAAGTAATACGGGTTGAGGGGGCTGGTGAAGCTTTCTTT. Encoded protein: CASSEVIRVEGAGEAFF. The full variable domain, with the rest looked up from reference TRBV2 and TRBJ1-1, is EPEVTQTPSHQVTQMGQEVILRCVPISNHLYFYWYRQILGQKVEFLVSFYNNEISEKSEIFDDQFSVERPDGSNFTLKIRSTKLEDSAMYFCASSEVIRVEGAGEAFFGQGTRLTVV.

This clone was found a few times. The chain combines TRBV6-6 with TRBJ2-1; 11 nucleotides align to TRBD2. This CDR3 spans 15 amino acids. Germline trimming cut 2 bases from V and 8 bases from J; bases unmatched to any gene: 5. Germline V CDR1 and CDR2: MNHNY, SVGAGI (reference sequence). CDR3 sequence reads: CASSYGSGRVDEQFF. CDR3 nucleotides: TGTGCCAGCAGTTACGGTAGCGGGAGGGTAGATGAGCAGTTCTTC.

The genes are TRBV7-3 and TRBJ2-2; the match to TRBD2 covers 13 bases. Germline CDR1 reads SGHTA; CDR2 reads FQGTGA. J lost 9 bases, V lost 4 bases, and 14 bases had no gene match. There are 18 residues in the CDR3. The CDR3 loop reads CASSSMTSGRPLIRELFF. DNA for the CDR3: TGTGCCAGCAGCTCCATGACTAGCGGGAGGCCCCTAATCCGGGAGCTGTTTTTT.

The CDR3 DNA is TGTGCCAGCAGCTTTGTAGCGGGTGATGATACGCAGTATTTT. As protein: CASSFVAGDDTQYF. The chain joins TRBV5-6 to TRBJ2-3; 7 bases line up with TRBD2. The junction had 6 bases not matched to a gene; V was cut back by 2 bases and J by 6 bases. The CDR3 length is 14 residues. The germline V gene has CDR1 SGHDT and CDR2 YYEEEE.

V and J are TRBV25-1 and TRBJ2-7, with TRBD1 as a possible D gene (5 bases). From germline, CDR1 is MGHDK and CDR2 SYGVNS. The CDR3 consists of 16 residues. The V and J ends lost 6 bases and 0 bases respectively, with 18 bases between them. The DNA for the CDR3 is TGTGCCAGCAGCGGAAGGGGTCGTGGGGACTCCTACGAGCAGTACTTC. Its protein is CASSGRGRGDSYEQYF.

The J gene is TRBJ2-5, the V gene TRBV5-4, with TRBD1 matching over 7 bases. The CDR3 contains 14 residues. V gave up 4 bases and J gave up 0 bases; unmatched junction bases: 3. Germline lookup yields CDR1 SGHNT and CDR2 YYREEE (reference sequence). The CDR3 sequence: CASSVDRDQETQYF. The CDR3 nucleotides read TGTGCCAGCAGCGTAGACAGGGACCAAGAGACCCAGTACTTC. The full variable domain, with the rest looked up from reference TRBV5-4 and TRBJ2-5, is ETGVTQSPTHLIKTRGQQVTLRCSSQSGHNTVSWYQQALGQGPQFIFQYYREEENGRGNFPPRFSGLQFPNYSSELNVNALELDDSALYLCASSVDRDQETQYFGPGTRLLVL.

CDR3 in amino acids: CASTLLRDSQPQHF. The CDR3 coding sequence is TGTGCCAGCACCTTGCTCAGGGATTCTCAGCCCCAGCATTTT. The chain recombines TRBV6-6 with TRBJ1-5; TRBD1 might be the D (5 bases). Germline V gene lookup returns CDR1 MNHNY and CDR2 SVGAGI (reference sequence). This CDR3 has 14 amino acids. V lost 7 bases to trimming and J lost 6 bases, with 16 bases between them.

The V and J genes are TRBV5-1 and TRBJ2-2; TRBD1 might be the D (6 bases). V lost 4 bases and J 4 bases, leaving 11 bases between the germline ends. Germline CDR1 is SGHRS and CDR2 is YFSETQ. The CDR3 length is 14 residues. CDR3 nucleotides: TGCGCCAGCAGCGGGGGCGAGGTCACCGGGGAGCTGTTTTTT. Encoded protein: CASSGGEVTGELFF.

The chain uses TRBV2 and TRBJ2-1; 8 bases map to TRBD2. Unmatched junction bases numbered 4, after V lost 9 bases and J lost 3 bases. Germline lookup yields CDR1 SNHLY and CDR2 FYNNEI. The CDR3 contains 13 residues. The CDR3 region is CASKRELYNEQFF. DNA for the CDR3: TGTGCCAGTAAGCGGGAGCTCTACAATGAGCAGTTCTTC.

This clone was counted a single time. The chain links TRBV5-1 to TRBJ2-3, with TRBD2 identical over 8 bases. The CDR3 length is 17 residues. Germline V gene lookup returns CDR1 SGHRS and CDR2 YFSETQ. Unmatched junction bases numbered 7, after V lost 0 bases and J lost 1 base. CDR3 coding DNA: TGCGCCAGCAGCTTGGCGAGCGGGGGAACCGGCACAGATACGCAGTATTTT. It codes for CASSLASGGTGTDTQYF. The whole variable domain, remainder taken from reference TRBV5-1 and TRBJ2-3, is KAGVTQTPRYLIKTRGQQVTLSCSPISGHRSVSWYQQTPGQGLQFLFEYFSETQRNKGNFPGRFSGRQFSNSRSEMNVSTLELGDSALYLCASSLASGGTGTDTQYFGPGTRLTVL.

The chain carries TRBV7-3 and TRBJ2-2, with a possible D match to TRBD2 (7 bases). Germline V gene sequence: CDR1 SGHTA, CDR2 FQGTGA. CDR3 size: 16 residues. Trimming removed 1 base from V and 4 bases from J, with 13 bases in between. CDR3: CASSLIGGRGTGELFF. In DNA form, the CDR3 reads TGTGCCAGCAGCTTAATCGGGGGGCGCGGCACCGGGGAGCTGTTTTTT.

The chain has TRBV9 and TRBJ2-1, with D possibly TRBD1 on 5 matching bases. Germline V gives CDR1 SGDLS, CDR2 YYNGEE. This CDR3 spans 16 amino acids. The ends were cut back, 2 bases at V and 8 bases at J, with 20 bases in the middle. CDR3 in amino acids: CASSVSGQGDIYEQFF. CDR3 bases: TGTGCCAGCAGCGTGTCTGGGCAGGGTGATATCTATGAGCAGTTCTTC.

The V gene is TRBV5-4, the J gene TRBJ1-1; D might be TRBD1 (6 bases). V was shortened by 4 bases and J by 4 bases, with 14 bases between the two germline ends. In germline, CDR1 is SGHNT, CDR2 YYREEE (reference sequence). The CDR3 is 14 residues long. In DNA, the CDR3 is TGTGCCAGCAGCCCTCTACAGGGATTCACTGAAGCTTTCTTT. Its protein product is CASSPLQGFTEAFF.